The 7 T cell receptor beta chains below come from one sample, sequenced in a study of glioma-infiltrating T cells. Amplification of TCR alpha and beta CDR3 regions from RNA used iRepertoire nested multiplex PCR. MiXCR, run by TCRdb on the multiplex PCR reads, gives a single entry per CDR3 protein. The sample has tens of thousands of distinct CDR3 sequences; 35% to 45% are singletons. The specimen sequenced was glioma tissue, nonneoplastic brain tissue, or PBMCs (not recorded which). The receptors here all came from a human donor with low-grade glioma or glioblastoma, undergoing nonglioma brain surgery, or in good health (not recorded which).

Remarks on this clonotype: This could be a read error, since a much larger clone is one nucleotide away. The chain employs TRBV7-8 and TRBJ1-1; D unclear. Trimming left V 2 bases short and J 7 bases short, with 8 bases between. Germline-derived CDR1 and CDR2 are SGHVS and FQNEAQ. The CDR3 sequence is 12 residues long. The CDR3 nucleotides are TGTGCCAGCAGCTTACGCGTAGATGAAGCTTTCTTT. Protein sequence: CASSLRVDEAFF.

Notes on this clonotype: The junction does not match germline at one end; this may be a read error. This rearrangement joins TRBV4-2 to TRBJ1-5; no firm D call. Germline V gives CDR1 LGHNA, CDR2 YNFKEQ. This CDR3 is 15 amino acids long. CDR3 in amino acids: CACSQELDNNQPQHF. The DNA for the CDR3 is TGTGCCTGCAGCCAAGAATTGGATAACAATCAGCCCCAGCATTTT.

Of note for this clonotype: The junction does not match germline at one end; this may be a read error. The genes are TRBV20-1 and TRBJ2-3; the match to TRBD2 covers 10 bases. The germline V gene encodes CDR1 DFQATT and CDR2 SNEGSKA (reference sequence). The CDR3 runs to 15 residues. The CDR3 DNA is TGCAGTGCGGTTGTGACTAGCGGGCAATCAGATCCGCAGTATTTT. Its protein is CSAVVTSGQSDPQYF.

A single count supports this clonotype. At one of its ends the junction is not consistent with the germline gene, which may arise from a read error. The rearrangement links TRBV20-1 to TRBJ1-1; D call uncertain. The CDR3 is 14 residues long. Germline V gene sequence: CDR1 DFQATT, CDR2 SNEGSKA (reference sequence). The CDR3 loop is CSARTTQTSTEAFF. The CDR3 region has the DNA TGCAGTGCTCGAACAACCCAGACGAGCACTGAGGCTTTCTTT.

This clonotype was counted ten times or more. The chain employs TRBV7-2 and TRBJ2-1; 7 bases match TRBD1. The CDR3 spans 13 residues. Losses at the gene ends were 5 bases for V and 7 bases for J; bases not matched to a gene: 5. Germline CDR1 SGHTA, CDR2 FQGNSA. The CDR3 here is CASSQDRLNEQFF. The CDR3 region has the DNA TGTGCCAGCAGCCAGGACAGGTTGAATGAGCAGTTCTTC.

A note on this clonotype: A much bigger clone sits one base away, suggesting this may be a read error. The gene calls are TRBV3-1 and TRBJ2-7; 7 bases are a match to TRBD1. The length of the CDR3 is 14 residues. The germline CDR1 and CDR2 sequences are LGHDT and YNNKEL (reference sequence). The CDR3 nucleotides are TGTGCCAGAAGCCCCTACAGGGGCTACTACGAGCAGTACTTC. This codes for CARSPYRGYYEQYF.

This rearrangement joins TRBV6-5 to TRBJ2-3; D is uncertain. Looked up from germline, CDR1 is MNHEY and CDR2 is SVGAGI. The CDR3 contains 13 residues. CDR3 region: CVSSYFGADTQYF. CDR3 sequence (DNA): TGTGTTAGCAGTTACTTTGGGGCAGATACGCAGTATTTT.